This T cell receptor (beta chain) stems from a study of CD8+CD57+ T cells in acquired aplastic anemia. The CDR3 is 12 residues long. Germline lookup yields CDR1 SGHTA and CDR2 FQGTGA. Trimming cost V 2 bases and J 5 bases, with 3 bases left between them. Study observations and caveats: There were some 30 CD8+ CDR3 sequences that occurred in both patients and controls. For CD8+ Simpson's diversity, patients and controls showed no significant difference.

Researchers used genomic DNA as the template to profile TCR beta VDJ and CDR3. TCRdb re-analysed the reads in MiXCR, keeping a single row per CDR3 protein. The top ten hold approximately 13% of the sample, which has around 200,000 distinct CDR3 sequences, 45% to 60% seen once. Individuals selected for sequencing had exhibited CD8+CD57+ cell expansion on flow cytometry. Every patient was diagnosed with severe acquired aplastic anemia. This clonotype has at least ten counts. Its target is unknown. What was sequenced was sorted CD4+, CD8+, or CD8+CD57+ T cells (not recorded which) from PBMCs. This chain links TRBV7-3 with TRBJ2-2; D not resolved. The sequence was obtained from a human donor with aplastic anemia. Written as DNA, the CDR3 is TGTGCCAGCAGCTTAGGGACCGGGGAGCTGTTTTTT. Protein: CASSLGTGELFF.